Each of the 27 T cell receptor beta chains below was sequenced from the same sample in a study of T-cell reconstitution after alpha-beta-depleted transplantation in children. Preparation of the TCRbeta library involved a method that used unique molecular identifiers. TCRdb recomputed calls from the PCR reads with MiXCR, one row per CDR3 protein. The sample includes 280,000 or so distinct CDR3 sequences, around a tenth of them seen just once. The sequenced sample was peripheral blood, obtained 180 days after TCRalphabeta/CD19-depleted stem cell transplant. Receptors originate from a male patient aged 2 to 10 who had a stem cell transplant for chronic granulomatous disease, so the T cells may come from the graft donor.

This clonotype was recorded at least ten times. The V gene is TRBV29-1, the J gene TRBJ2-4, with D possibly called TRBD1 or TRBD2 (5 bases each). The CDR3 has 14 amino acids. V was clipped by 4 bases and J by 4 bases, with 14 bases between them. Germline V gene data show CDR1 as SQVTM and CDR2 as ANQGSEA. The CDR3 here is CSVGAGRGKNIQYF. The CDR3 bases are TGCAGCGTTGGGGCAGGGCGAGGGAAAAACATTCAGTACTTC.

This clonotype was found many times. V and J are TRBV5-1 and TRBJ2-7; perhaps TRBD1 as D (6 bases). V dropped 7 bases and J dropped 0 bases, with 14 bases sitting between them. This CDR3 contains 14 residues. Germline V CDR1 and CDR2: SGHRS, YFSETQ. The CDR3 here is CASARDRFSYEQYF. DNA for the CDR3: TGCGCCAGCGCCCGAGACAGGTTCTCCTACGAGCAGTACTTC.

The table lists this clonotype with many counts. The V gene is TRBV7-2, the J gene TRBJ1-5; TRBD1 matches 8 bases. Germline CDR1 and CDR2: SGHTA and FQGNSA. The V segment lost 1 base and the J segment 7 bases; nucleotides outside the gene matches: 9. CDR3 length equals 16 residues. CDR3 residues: CASSLVGGQVDQPQHF. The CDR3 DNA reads TGTGCCAGCAGCTTAGTGGGGGGACAGGTAGACCAGCCCCAGCATTTT.

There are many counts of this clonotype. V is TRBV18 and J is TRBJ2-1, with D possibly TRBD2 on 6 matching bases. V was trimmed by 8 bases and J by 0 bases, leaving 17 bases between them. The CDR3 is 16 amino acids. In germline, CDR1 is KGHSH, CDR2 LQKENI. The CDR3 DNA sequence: TGTGCCAGCACTTCCAGCGGAGGGAGCTCCTACAATGAGCAGTTCTTC. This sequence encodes CASTSSGGSSYNEQFF.

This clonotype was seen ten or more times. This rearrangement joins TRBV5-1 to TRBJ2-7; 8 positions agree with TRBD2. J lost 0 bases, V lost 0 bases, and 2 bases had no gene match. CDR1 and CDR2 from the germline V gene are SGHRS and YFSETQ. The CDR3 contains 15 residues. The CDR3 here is CASSLAAGGSYEQYF. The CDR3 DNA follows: TGCGCCAGCAGCTTGGCGGCGGGAGGCTCCTACGAGCAGTACTTC.

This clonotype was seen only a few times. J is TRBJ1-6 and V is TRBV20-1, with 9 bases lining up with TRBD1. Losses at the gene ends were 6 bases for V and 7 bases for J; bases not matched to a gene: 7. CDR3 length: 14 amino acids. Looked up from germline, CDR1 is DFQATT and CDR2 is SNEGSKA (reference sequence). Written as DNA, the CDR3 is TGCAGTGCCTCCTGGACAGGGGTGAATTCACCCCTCCACTTT. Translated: CSASWTGVNSPLHF.

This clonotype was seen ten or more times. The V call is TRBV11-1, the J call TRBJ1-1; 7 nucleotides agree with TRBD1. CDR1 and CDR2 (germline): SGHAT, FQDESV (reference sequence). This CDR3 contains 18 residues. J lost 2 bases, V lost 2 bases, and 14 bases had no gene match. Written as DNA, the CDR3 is TGTGCCAGCAGCTTAAAACCCTGGGGACAGACTCTCAACACTGAAGCTTTCTTT. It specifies CASSLKPWGQTLNTEAFF. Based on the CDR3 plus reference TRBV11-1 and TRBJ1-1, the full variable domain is EAEVAQSPRYKITEKSQAVAFWCDPISGHATLYWYRQILGQGPELLVQFQDESVVDDSQLPKDRFSAERLKGVDSTLKIQPAELGDSAMYLCASSLKPWGQTLNTEAFFGQGTRLTVV.

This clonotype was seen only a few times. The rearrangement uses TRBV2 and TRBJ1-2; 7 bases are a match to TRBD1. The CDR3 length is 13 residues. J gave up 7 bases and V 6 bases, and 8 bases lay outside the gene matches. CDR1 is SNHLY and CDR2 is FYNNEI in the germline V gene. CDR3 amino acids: CASRTGISSGYTF. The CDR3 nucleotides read TGTGCCAGCAGGACAGGGATTAGTAGTGGCTACACCTTC.

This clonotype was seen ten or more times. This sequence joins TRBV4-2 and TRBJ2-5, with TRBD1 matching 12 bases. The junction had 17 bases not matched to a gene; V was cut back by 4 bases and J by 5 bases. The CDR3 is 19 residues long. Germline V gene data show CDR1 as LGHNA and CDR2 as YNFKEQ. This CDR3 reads CASSPPLILGQGAIETQYF. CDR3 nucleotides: TGTGCCAGCAGCCCCCCTCTCATTTTGGGACAGGGGGCAATCGAGACCCAGTACTTC.

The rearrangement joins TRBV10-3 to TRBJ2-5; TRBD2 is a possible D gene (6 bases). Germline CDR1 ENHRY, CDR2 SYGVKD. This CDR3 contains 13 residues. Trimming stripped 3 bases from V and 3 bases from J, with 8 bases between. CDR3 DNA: TGTGCCATCAGTGACGGGGGAGAAGAGACCCAGTACTTC. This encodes CAISDGGEETQYF.

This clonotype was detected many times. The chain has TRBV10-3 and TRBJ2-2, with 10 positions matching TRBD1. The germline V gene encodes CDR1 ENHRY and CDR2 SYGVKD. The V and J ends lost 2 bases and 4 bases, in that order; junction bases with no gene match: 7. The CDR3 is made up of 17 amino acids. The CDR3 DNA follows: TGTGCCATCAGTGAGACCGGGACAGGGGTAACCACCGGGGAGCTGTTTTTT. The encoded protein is CAISETGTGVTTGELFF.

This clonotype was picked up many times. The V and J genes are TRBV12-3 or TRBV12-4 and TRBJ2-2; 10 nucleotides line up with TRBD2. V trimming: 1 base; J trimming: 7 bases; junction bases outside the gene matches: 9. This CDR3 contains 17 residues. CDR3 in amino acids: CASSLVVAGGIVGELFF. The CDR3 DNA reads TGTGCCAGCAGTTTAGTGGTAGCGGGAGGCATCGTCGGGGAGCTGTTTTTT.

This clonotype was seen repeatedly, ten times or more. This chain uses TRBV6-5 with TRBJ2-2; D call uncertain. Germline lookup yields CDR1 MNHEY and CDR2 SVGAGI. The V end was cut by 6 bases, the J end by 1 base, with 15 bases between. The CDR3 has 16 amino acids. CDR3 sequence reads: CASRIGPALNTGELFF. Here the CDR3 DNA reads TGTGCCAGCAGAATTGGTCCGGCCCTGAACACCGGGGAGCTGTTTTTT.

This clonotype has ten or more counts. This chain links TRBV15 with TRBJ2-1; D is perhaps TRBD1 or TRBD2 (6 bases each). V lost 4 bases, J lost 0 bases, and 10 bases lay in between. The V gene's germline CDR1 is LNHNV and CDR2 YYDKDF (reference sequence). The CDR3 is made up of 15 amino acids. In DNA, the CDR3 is TGTGCCACCAGCACGGGGGCTTTCTCCTACAATGAGCAGTTCTTC. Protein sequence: CATSTGAFSYNEQFF.

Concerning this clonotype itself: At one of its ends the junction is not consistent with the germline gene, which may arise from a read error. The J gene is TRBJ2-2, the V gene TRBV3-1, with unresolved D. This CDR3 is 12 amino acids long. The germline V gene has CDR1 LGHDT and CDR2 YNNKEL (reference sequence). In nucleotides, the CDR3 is TGTGCCAGCACCCAAATTGGCTGGGAGCTGTTTTTT. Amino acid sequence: CASTQIGWELFF.

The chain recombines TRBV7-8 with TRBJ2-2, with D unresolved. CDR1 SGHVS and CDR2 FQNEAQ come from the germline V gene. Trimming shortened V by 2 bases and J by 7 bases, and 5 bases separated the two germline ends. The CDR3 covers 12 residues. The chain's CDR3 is CASSLRFGELFF. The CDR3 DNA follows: TGTGCCAGCAGCTTAAGGTTCGGGGAGCTGTTTTTT.

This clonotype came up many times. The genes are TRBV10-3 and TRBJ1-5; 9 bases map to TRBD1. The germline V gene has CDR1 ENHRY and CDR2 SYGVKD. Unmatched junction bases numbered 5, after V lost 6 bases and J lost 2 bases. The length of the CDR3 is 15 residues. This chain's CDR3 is CAISVDRGGNQPQHF. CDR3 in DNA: TGTGCCATCAGCGTGGACAGGGGTGGCAATCAGCCCCAGCATTTT.

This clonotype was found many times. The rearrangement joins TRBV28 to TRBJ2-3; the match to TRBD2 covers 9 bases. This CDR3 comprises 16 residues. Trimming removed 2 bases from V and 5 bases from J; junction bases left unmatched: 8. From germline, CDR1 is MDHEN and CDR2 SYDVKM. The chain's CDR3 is CASSLTGTSPQDTQYF. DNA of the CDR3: TGTGCCAGCAGTTTAACTGGGACTAGCCCTCAAGATACGCAGTATTTT.

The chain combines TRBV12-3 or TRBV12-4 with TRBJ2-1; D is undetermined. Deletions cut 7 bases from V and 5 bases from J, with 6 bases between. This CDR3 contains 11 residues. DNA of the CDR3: TGTGCCAGCAAAAGCCACAATGAGCAGTTCTTC. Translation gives CASKSHNEQFF.

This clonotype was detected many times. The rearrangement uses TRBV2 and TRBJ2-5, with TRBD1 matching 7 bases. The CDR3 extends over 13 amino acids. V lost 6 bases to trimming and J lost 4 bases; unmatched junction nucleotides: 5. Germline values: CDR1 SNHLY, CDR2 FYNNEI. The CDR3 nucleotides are TGTGCCAGCAGGAGGGGGCAGGCAGAGACCCAGTACTTC. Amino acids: CASRRGQAETQYF.

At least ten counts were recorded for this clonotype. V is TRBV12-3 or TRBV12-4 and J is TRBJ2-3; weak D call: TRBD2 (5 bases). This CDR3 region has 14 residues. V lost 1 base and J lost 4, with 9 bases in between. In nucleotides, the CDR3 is TGTGCCAGCAGTTTAGAGAGGGTCCCAGATACGCAGTATTTT. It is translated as CASSLERVPDTQYF.

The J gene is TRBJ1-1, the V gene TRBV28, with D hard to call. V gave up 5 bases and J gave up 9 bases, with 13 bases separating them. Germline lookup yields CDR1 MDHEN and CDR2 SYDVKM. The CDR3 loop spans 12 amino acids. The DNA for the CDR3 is TGTGCCAGCAGTGCCATAAAAGGGAAAGCTTTCTTT. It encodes CASSAIKGKAFF. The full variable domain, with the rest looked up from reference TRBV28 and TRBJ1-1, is DVKVTQSSRYLVKRTGEKVFLECVQDMDHENMFWYRQDPGLGLRLIYFSYDVKMKEKGDIPEGYSVSREKKERFSLILESASTNQTSMYLCASSAIKGKAFFGQGTRLTVV.

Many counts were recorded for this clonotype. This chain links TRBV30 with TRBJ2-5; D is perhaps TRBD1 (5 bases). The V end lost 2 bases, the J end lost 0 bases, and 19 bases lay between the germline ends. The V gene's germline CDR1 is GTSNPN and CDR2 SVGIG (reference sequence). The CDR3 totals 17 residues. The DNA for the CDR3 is TGTGCCTGGAGTCTCCATGGGAAGGGGATCAACCAAGAGACCCAGTACTTC. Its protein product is CAWSLHGKGINQETQYF.

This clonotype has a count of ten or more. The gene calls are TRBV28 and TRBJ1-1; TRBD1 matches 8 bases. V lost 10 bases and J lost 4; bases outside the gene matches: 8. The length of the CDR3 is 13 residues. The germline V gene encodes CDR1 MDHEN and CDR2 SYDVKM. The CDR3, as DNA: TGTGCCATCCTCGGACAGGGTGGCACTGAAGCTTTCTTT. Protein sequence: CAILGQGGTEAFF.

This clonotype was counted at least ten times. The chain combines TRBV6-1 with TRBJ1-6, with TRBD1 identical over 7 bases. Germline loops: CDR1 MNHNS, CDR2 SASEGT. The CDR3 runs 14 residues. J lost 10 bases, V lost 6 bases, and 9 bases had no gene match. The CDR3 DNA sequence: TGTGCCAGCAGAGACGGAGGGGGCTTATCACCCCTCCACTTT. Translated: CASRDGGGLSPLHF.

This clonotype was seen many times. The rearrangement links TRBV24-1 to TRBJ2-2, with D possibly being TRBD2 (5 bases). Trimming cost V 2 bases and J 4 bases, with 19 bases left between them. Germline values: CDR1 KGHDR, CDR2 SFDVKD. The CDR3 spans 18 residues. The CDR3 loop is CATSDSPPSSVATGELFF. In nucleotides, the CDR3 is TGTGCCACCAGTGATTCCCCCCCGAGTAGCGTGGCCACCGGGGAGCTGTTTTTT.

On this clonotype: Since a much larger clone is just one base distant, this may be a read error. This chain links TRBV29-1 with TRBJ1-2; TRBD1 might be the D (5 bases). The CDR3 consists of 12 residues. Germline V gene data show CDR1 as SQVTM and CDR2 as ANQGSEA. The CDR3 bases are TGCAGCGTCCTCAGGGTTCTGAATGGCCACACCTTC. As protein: CSVLRVLNGHTF.